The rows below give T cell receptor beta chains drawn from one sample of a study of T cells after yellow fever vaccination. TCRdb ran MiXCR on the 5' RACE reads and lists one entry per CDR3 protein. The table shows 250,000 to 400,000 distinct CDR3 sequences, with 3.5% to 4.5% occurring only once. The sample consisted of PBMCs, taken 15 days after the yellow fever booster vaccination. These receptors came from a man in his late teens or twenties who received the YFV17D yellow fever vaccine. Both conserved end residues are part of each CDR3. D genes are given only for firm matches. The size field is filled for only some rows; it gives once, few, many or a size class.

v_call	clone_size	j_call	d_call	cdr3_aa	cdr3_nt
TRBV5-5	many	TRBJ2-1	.	CASSLATNNEQFF	TGTGCCAGCAGCTTGGCTACAAACAATGAGCAGTTCTTC
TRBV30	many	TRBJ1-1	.	CAWSVLNTEAFF	TGTGCGTGGTCAGTTCTGAACACTGAAGCTTTCTTT
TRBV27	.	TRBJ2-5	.	CASSLTGSPGETQYF	TGTGCCAGCAGTCTCACAGGGTCACCCGGAGAGACCCAGTACTTC
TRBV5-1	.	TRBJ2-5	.	CASSAAGTGEETQYF	TGCGCCAGCAGCGCGGCCGGGACGGGGGAAGAGACCCAGTACTTC
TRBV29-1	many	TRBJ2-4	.	CSVTGHSTKNIQYF	TGCAGCGTCACGGGACATTCCACCAAAAACATTCAGTACTTC
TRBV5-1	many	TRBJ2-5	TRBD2	CASSVRGEETQYF	TGCGCCAGCAGCGTTCGGGGGGAAGAGACCCAGTACTTC
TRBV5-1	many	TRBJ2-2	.	CASSLGYGELFF	TGCGCCAGCAGCTTGGGGTACGGGGAGCTGTTTTTT
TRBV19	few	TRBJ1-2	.	CATGMGPYGYTF	TGTGCCACCGGAATGGGACCTTATGGCTACACCTTC
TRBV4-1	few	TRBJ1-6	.	CASSRQNTYNSPLHF	TGCGCCAGCAGCCGTCAAAACACCTATAATTCACCCCTCCACTTT
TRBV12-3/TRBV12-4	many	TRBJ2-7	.	CASNVGATYEQYF	TGTGCCAGCAACGTGGGAGCTACCTACGAGCAGTACTTC
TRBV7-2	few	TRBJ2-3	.	CASSLDRQGSDTQYF	TGTGCCAGCAGCTTAGATAGGCAGGGCTCGGATACGCAGTATTTT
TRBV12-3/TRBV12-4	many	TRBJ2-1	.	CASRAIGTPYNEQFF	TGTGCCAGCAGGGCCATAGGGACACCCTACAATGAGCAGTTCTTC
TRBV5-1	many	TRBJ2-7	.	CASSLVQGTYEQYF	TGCGCCAGCAGCTTGGTGCAGGGAACCTACGAGCAGTACTTC
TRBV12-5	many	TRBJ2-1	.	CASGEGGAVDNEQFF	TGTGCTAGTGGGGAGGGGGGAGCTGTAGACAATGAGCAGTTCTTC
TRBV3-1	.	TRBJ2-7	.	CASSPGTIYEQYF	TGTGCCAGCAGCCCAGGGACAATCTACGAGCAGTACTTC
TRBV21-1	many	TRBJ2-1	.	CASSIRGLNEQFF	TGTGCCAGCAGCATCAGGGGGCTCAATGAGCAGTTCTTC
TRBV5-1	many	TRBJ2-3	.	CASSLEGGTDTQYF	TGCGCCAGCAGCTTGGAAGGGGGCACAGATACGCAGTATTTT
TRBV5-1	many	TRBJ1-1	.	CASSSPGVWSTTRNTEAFF	TGCGCCAGCAGTAGCCCAGGGGTATGGTCCACAACACGGAACACTGAAGCTTTCTTT